This entry concerns a single T cell receptor (beta chain). The repertoire was sequenced with immunoSEQ multiplex PCR; TCRdb's copy has only in-frame clones and lacks some. This table holds around 57,000 clones, 90% found once. The data were taken from a study of T cell changes during pregnancy in multiple sclerosis. V was pared by 8 bases and J by 3 bases, with 10 bases between. The germline V gene has CDR1 KGHSH and CDR2 LQKENI. The CDR3 extends over 13 amino acids. The clonotype was recovered from a female donor in good health, enrolled as a control in a pregnancy study. The chain uses TRBV18 and TRBJ2-2, with TRBD2 as a possible D gene (6 bases). The sequences come from peripheral blood, collected in the third trimester of pregnancy. CDR3 sequence reads: CASPGADTGELFF. DNA of the CDR3: TGTGCCAGCCCGGGAGCGGACACCGGGGAGCTGTTTTTT.